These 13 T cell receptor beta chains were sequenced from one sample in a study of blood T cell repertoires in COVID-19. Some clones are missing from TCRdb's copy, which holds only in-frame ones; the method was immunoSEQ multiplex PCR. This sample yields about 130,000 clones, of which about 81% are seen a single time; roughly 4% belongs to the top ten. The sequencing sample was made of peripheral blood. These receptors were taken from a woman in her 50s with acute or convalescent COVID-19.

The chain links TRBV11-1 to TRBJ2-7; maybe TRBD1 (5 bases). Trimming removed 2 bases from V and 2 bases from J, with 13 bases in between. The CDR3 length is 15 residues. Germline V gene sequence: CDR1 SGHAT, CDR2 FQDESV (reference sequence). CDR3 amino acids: CASSLPRAGTYEQYF. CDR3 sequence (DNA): TGTGCCAGCAGCTTACCAAGGGCAGGGACCTACGAGCAGTACTTC.

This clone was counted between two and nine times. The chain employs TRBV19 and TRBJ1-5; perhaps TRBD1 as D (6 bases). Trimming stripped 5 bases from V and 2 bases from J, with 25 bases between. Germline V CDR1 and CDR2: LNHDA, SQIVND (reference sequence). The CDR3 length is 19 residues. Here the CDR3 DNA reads TGTGCCAGTAGTCGATTCCCTCGACAGGAGATGGCTCGCAATCAGCCCCAGCATTTT. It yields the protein CASSRFPRQEMARNQPQHF.

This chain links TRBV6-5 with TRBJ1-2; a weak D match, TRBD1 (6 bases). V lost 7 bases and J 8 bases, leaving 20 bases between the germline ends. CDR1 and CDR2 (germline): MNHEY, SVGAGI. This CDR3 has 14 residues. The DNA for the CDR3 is TGTGCCAGCATTCCTTCAGGGGAGGGAGGCGGCTACACCTTC. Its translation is CASIPSGEGGGYTF.

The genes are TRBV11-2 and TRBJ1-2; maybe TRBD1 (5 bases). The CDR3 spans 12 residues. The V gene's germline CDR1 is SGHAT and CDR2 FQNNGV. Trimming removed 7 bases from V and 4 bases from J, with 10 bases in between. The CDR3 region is CASTQRGYGYTF. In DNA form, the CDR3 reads TGTGCCAGCACCCAAAGGGGCTATGGCTACACCTTC.

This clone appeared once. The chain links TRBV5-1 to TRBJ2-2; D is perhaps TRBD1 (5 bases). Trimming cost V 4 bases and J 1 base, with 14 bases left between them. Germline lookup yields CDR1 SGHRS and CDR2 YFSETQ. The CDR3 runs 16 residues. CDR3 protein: CASSPDIPMNTGELFF. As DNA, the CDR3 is TGCGCCAGCAGCCCGGACATACCCATGAACACCGGGGAGCTGTTTTTT. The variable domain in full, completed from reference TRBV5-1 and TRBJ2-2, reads KAGVTQTPRYLIKTRGQQVTLSCSPISGHRSVSWYQQTPGQGLQFLFEYFSETQRNKGNFPGRFSGRQFSNSRSEMNVSTLELGDSALYLCASSPDIPMNTGELFFGEGSRLTVL.

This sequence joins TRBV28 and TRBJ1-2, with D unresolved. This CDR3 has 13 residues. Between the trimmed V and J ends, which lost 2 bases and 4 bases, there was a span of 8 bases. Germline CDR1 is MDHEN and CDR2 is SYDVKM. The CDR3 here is CASSLEGGYGYTF. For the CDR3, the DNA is TGTGCCAGCAGTTTAGAGGGCGGCTATGGCTACACCTTC.

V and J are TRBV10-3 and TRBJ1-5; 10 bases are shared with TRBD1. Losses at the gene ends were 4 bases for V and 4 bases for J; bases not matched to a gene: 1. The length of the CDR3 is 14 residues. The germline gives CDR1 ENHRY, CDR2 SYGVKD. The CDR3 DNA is TGTGCCATCAGTGCGGACAGGGGGAATCAGCCCCAGCATTTT. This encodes CAISADRGNQPQHF.

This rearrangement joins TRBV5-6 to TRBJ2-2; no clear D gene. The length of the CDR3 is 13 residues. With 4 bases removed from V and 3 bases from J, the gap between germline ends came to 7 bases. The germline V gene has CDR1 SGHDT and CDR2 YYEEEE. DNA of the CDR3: TGTGCCAGCAGCCCCTCTGACACCGGGGAGCTGTTTTTT. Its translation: CASSPSDTGELFF.

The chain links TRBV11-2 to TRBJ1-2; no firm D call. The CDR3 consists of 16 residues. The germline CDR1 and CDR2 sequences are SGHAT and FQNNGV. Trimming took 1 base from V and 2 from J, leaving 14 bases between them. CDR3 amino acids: CASSLGLKILNYGYTF. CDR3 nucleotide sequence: TGTGCCAGCAGCTTAGGTTTGAAGATCCTAAACTATGGCTACACCTTC.

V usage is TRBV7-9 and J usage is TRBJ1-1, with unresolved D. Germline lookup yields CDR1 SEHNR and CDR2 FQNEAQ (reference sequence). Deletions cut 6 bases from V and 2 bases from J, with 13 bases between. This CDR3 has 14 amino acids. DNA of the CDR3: TGTGCCAGCAGTTTCTCCGCGGCAAACACTGAAGCTTTCTTT. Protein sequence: CASSFSAANTEAFF.

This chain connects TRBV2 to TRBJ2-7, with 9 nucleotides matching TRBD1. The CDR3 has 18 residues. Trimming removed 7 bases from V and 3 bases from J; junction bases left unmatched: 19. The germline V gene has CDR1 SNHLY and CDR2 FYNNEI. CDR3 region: CASTPGQGNSERGYEQYF. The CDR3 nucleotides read TGTGCCAGCACACCGGGACAGGGTAATTCGGAGCGTGGCTACGAGCAGTACTTC.

CDR3 sequence: CASSLAVAYEQYF. The DNA for the CDR3 is TGTGCCAGCAGCTTGGCGGTGGCCTACGAGCAGTACTTC. This rearrangement joins TRBV5-6 to TRBJ2-7; D is unresolved. Trimming stripped 0 bases from V and 2 bases from J, with 6 bases between. In germline, CDR1 is SGHDT, CDR2 YYEEEE. CDR3 size: 13 residues.

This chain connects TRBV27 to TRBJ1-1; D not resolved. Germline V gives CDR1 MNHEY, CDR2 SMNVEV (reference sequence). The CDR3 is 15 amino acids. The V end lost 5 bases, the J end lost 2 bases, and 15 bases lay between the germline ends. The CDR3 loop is CASSRNREANTEAFF. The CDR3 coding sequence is TGTGCCAGCAGTCGAAACCGGGAGGCTAACACTGAAGCTTTCTTT.